These 11 T cell receptor beta chains share one sample of origin, sequenced in a study of control samples from healthy donors and cancer patients. The assay was immunoSEQ multiplex PCR, and TCRdb's table has in-frame clones only and misses some. In the table there are roughly 200,000 clones, around 90% of which are singletons. Sequenced: blood. Receptors originate from a man in his thirties or forties in good health.

The rearrangement links TRBV7-9 to TRBJ1-3; D call uncertain. Germline loops: CDR1 SEHNR, CDR2 FQNEAQ (reference sequence). This CDR3 spans 15 amino acids. Trimming pared 7 bases from V and 0 bases from J, leaving 13 bases between. The CDR3 reads CASTDLAHSGNTIYF. In nucleotides, the CDR3 is TGTGCCAGCACAGACCTCGCCCACTCTGGAAACACCATATATTTT.

This rearrangement joins TRBV27 to TRBJ2-2, with D uncertain. V was shortened by 6 bases and J by 6 bases, with 8 bases between the two germline ends. CDR3 length equals 12 residues. Germline V gives CDR1 MNHEY, CDR2 SMNVEV (reference sequence). This CDR3 reads CASSQQAGELFF. The CDR3 DNA sequence: TGTGCCAGCAGCCAGCAGGCCGGGGAGCTGTTTTTT.

The gene calls are TRBV6-5 and TRBJ2-7; D assignment may be TRBD1 or TRBD2 (5 bases each). The CDR3 length is 15 residues. V lost 2 bases to trimming and J lost 0 bases, with 11 bases between them. Looked up from germline, CDR1 is MNHEY and CDR2 is SVGAGI. The CDR3 sequence: CASSYLKGSSYEQYF. The CDR3 nucleotides are TGTGCCAGCAGTTACCTCAAGGGGAGCTCCTACGAGCAGTACTTC.

J is TRBJ1-1 and V is TRBV18, with D perhaps TRBD1 (6 bases). The length of the CDR3 is 14 residues. CDR1 is KGHSH and CDR2 is LQKENI in the germline V gene. V lost 5 bases, J lost 5 bases, and 15 bases lay in between. CDR3 sequence (DNA): TGTGCCAGCTCAAGACAGGATAAGGGGACTGAAGCTTTCTTT. As protein: CASSRQDKGTEAFF.

This clone was counted a few times. This chain uses TRBV12-3 or TRBV12-4 with TRBJ1-2; 7 bases match TRBD1. With V trimmed by 8 bases and J by 7 bases, 10 bases remained unmatched. This CDR3 spans 13 amino acids. The CDR3 spells CASGRGGASGYTF. Written as DNA, the CDR3 is TGTGCCAGCGGTAGAGGGGGCGCGAGTGGCTACACCTTC.

This chain joins TRBV9 and TRBJ1-4; no firm D call. Germline V CDR1 and CDR2: SGDLS, YYNGEE. The germline V and J ends were trimmed by 1 base and 7 bases, with 11 bases remaining between them. This CDR3 contains 14 residues. CDR3 loop: CASSVSSGSEKLFF. For the CDR3, the DNA is TGTGCCAGCAGCGTATCCTCCGGGAGTGAAAAACTGTTTTTT.

The rearrangement links TRBV14 to TRBJ2-6; TRBD1 is a possible D gene (5 bases). Germline V lookup: CDR1 SGHDN, CDR2 FVKESK. The CDR3 is made up of 17 amino acids. V was pared by 4 bases and J by 3 bases, with 16 bases between. CDR3 sequence: CASSLQPSGHGANVLTF. The DNA of the CDR3 is TGTGCCAGCAGCCTTCAACCCTCAGGGCATGGGGCCAACGTCCTGACTTTC.

CDR3 region: CASSLAWLGSPLHF. The CDR3 DNA reads TGCGCCAGCAGCTTGGCCTGGCTTGGATCACCCCTCCACTTT. The V and J genes are TRBV5-1 and TRBJ1-6; D not resolved. Between the trimmed V and J ends, which lost 0 bases and 10 bases, there was a span of 11 bases. Germline V gives CDR1 SGHRS, CDR2 YFSETQ. This CDR3 has 14 amino acids.

The chain combines TRBV27 with TRBJ2-7, with 10 bases identical to TRBD1. Germline-derived CDR1 and CDR2 are MNHEY and SMNVEV (reference sequence). The CDR3 consists of 14 residues. V gave up 3 bases and J gave up 12 bases; unmatched junction bases: 11. CDR3 region: CASSLIGTGDLWYF. The DNA for the CDR3 is TGTGCCAGCAGTTTGATTGGGACAGGGGACTTGTGGTACTTC.

The chain couples TRBV24-1 to TRBJ2-1; weak D call: TRBD2 (5 bases). Germline V gene sequence: CDR1 KGHDR, CDR2 SFDVKD. This CDR3 has 16 residues. V was trimmed by 3 bases and J by 4 bases, leaving 15 bases between them. Here the CDR3 reads CATSDPREGRYNEQFF. CDR3 in DNA: TGTGCCACCAGTGATCCCCGTGAGGGTCGGTACAATGAGCAGTTCTTC.

The rearrangement links TRBV6-6 to TRBJ2-2; D gene ambiguous. Trimming cost V 2 bases and J 7 bases, with 11 bases left between them. Germline assignment: CDR1 MNHNY and CDR2 SVGAGI (reference sequence). This CDR3 contains 14 residues. CDR3 DNA sequence: TGTGCCAGCAGTTACGACTGGAACGTCGGGGAGCTGTTTTTT. The encoded protein is CASSYDWNVGELFF.